This TCR beta chain came from a study of T cell responses to AZD1222 COVID-19 vaccine. Study-wide findings and caveats: Among those given AZD1222, only five or six were seropositive at baseline. The donor group comprised mostly white British people and more females; the analysis possibly underestimated clonal diversity.

Data came from immunoSEQ multiplex PCR; TCRdb stores just in-frame clones and leaves some out. This sample has approximately 150,000 clones, with roughly 90% found just once. Remarks on this clone: Its target is not known.

Sequenced here: peripheral blood, sampled 28 days after the second AZD1222 dose. The sequence was collected from an adult who received the AZD1222 COVID-19 vaccine.

This CDR3 reads CASSQQASSYNSPLHF. CDR3 in DNA: TGCGCCAGCAGCCAGCAAGCGAGCTCCTATAATTCACCCCTCCACTTT. This chain links TRBV5-1 with TRBJ1-6; D is ambiguous. V was trimmed by 4 bases and J by 0 bases, leaving 11 bases between them. In germline, CDR1 is SGHRS, CDR2 YFSETQ. The CDR3 contains 16 residues. The whole variable domain, remainder taken from reference TRBV5-1 and TRBJ1-6, is KAGVTQTPRYLIKTRGQQVTLSCSPISGHRSVSWYQQTPGQGLQFLFEYFSETQRNKGNFPGRFSGRQFSNSRSEMNVSTLELGDSALYLCASSQQASSYNSPLHFGNGTRLTVT.